This TCR beta chain was identified during a study of identical twins. CDR3 length: 12 amino acids. Per the germline V gene, CDR1 is KGHDR and CDR2 is SFDVKD. V lost 3 bases and J lost 9, with 8 bases in between. Every one of the donors was a healthy Caucasian. Regarding the study as a whole: Beta out-of-frame sequences displayed a weaker excess of sharing between twins. Zero-insertion analyses might be partly confounded by invariant T cells like MAIT and iNKT.

A single record per CDR3 protein comes from TCRdb applying MiXCR to the 5' RACE reads. The sample includes some 500,000 distinct CDR3 sequences, approximately 15% of them seen just once. Concerning this clonotype itself: The antigen remains unidentified.

This same sample was also taken into another study, of yellow fever vaccine responses in identical twins.

The sequence derives from a woman younger than 30 in good health. The genes are TRBV24-1 and TRBJ1-5; D ambiguous. The source material was CD4+ T cells sorted from blood. The CDR3, as DNA: TGTGCCACCAGTGATACACTGGGGCCCCAGCATTTT. This encodes CATSDTLGPQHF.